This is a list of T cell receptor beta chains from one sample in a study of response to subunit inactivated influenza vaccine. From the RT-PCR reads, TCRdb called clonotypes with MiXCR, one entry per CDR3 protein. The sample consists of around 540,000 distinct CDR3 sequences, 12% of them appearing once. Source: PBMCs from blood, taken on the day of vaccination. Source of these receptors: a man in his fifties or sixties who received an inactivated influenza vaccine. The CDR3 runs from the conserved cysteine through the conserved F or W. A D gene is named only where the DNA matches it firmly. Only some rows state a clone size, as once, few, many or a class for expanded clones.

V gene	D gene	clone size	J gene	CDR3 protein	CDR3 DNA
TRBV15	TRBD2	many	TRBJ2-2	CATSRAGGITGELFF	TGTGCCACCAGCAGAGCGGGAGGTATCACCGGGGAGCTGTTTTTT
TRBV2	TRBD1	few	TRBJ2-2	CASKGTGGTGELFF	TGTGCCAGCAAGGGGACAGGGGGCACCGGGGAGCTGTTTTTT
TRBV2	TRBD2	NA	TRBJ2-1	CASKGTSGTGNEQFF	TGTGCCAGCAAGGGGACTAGCGGAACAGGCAATGAGCAGTTCTTC
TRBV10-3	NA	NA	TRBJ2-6	CAISERGRASGANVLTF	TGTGCCATCAGTGAGCGTGGCAGGGCCTCTGGGGCCAACGTCCTGACTTTC
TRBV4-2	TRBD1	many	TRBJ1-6	CASSQRQGYNSPLHF	TGTGCCAGCAGCCAACGACAGGGCTATAATTCACCCCTCCACTTT
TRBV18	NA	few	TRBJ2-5	CASSPPFGETQYF	TGTGCCAGCTCACCACCGTTTGGGGAGACCCAGTACTTC
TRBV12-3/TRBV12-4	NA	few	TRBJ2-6	CASSSGGSGANVLTF	TGTGCCAGCAGTTCGGGCGGATCTGGGGCCAACGTCCTGACTTTC
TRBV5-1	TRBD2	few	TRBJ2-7	CASSLASLAGFYYEQYF	TGCGCCAGCAGCTTGGCCTCACTAGCGGGATTTTACTACGAGCAGTACTTC
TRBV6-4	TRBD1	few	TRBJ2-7	CASRPRTGSGGGKGYEQYF	TGTGCCAGCAGGCCAAGGACAGGGTCCGGGGGTGGGAAGGGGTACGAGCAGTACTTC
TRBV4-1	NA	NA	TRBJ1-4	CASSQVGWETNEKLFF	TGCGCCAGCAGCCAAGTAGGGTGGGAGACTAATGAAAAACTGTTTTTT
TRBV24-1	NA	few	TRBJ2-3	CATSDFPADTQYF	TGTGCCACCAGTGATTTCCCCGCAGATACGCAGTATTTT
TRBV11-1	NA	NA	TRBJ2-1	CASRRASYAKSSYNEQFF	TGTGCCAGCAGACGAGCCAGTTACGCCAAGAGCTCCTACAATGAGCAGTTCTTC
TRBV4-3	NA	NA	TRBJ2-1	CASSQDGINEQFF	TGCGCCAGCAGCCAAGACGGAATCAATGAGCAGTTCTTC
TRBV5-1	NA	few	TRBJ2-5	CASSFGTPQETQYF	TGCGCCAGCAGCTTCGGGACACCCCAAGAGACCCAGTACTTC
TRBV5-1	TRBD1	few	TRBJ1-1	CASSRGQGEYEAFF	TGCGCCAGCAGCCGAGGACAGGGGGAGTACGAAGCTTTCTTT
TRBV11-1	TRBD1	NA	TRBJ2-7	CASSRGGAQRYEQYF	TGTGCCAGCAGCCGAGGGGGCGCTCAACGATACGAGCAGTACTTC
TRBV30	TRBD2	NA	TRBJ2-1	CAWIAPRASGYNEQFF	TGTGCCTGGATCGCCCCCCGGGCTAGCGGATACAATGAGCAGTTCTTC
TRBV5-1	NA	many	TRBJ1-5	CASSLGQENQPQHF	TGCGCCAGCAGCTTGGGGCAGGAGAATCAGCCCCAGCATTTT
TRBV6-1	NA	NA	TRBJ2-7	CASSEAGRPARGEQYF	TGTGCCAGCAGTGAGGCGGGACGCCCAGCCAGAGGCGAGCAGTACTTC
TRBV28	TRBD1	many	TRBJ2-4	CASNYKSTGGIQYF	TGTGCCAGCAATTATAAGTCGACAGGGGGCATTCAGTACTTC
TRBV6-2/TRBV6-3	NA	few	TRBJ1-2	CASSFRREHGYTF	TGTGCCAGCAGCTTTAGGAGGGAGCATGGCTACACCTTC
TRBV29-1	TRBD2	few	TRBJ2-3	CSVLPGLAVDTQYF	TGCAGCGTCCTTCCGGGACTAGCTGTAGATACGCAGTATTTT
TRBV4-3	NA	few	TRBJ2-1	CASSQESRYNEQFF	TGCGCCAGCAGCCAAGAGTCCCGCTACAATGAGCAGTTCTTC
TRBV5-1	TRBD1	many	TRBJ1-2	CASSLDRGVYGYTF	TGCGCCAGCAGCTTGGACAGGGGTGTCTATGGCTACACCTTC
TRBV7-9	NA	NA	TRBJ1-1	CASIEVVRGLPEAFF	TGTGCCAGCATCGAGGTCGTCAGGGGACTTCCTGAAGCTTTCTTT